The rows below give T cell receptor beta chains drawn from one sample of a study of OX40 agonist ivuxolimab in advanced cancers. TCRdb keeps only in-frame clones here, not all; method: immunoSEQ multiplex PCR. Among more than 45,000 clones, 70% to 90% were seen once, and the ten largest hold around half. The material was CD4+ or CD8+ T cells sorted from blood, obtained in a trial of the OX40 agonist ivuxolimab. All receptors derive from an adult with an advanced solid tumor such as melanoma, head and neck, liver or kidney cancer. Each CDR3 is given with its conserved first and last residue. The order of the fields is clone size, V gene, D gene, J gene, CDR3 protein, CDR3 DNA. A D gene is named only where the DNA matches it firmly. Only part of the rows carry a size: once, few, many, or a class if the clone is expanded.

abundance: -; v_gene: TRBV6-9; d_gene: -; j_gene: TRBJ2-7; CDR3aa: CASSYHPNKTYEQYF; CDR3nt: TGTGCCAGCAGTTATCATCCAAATAAGACCTACGAGCAGTACTTC
abundance: -; v_gene: TRBV11-2; d_gene: TRBD2; j_gene: TRBJ2-1; CDR3aa: CASSLAAGGVDEQFF; CDR3nt: TGTGCCAGCAGCTTAGCAGCGGGGGGGGTCGATGAGCAGTTCTTC
abundance: -; v_gene: TRBV15; d_gene: -; j_gene: TRBJ1-2; CDR3aa: CATSTKVGGGAHGYTF; CDR3nt: TGTGCCACCAGCACCAAGGTCGGAGGGGGGGCACATGGCTACACCTTC
abundance: once; v_gene: TRBV5-5; d_gene: -; j_gene: TRBJ2-7; CDR3aa: CASSLWGPVYEQYF; CDR3nt: TGTGCCAGCAGCTTGTGGGGGCCCGTCTACGAGCAGTACTTC
abundance: -; v_gene: TRBV7-8; d_gene: -; j_gene: TRBJ1-2; CDR3aa: CASSLLARANHGYTF; CDR3nt: TGTGCCAGCAGCTTATTGGCCAGGGCTAACCATGGCTACACCTTC
abundance: -; v_gene: TRBV20-1; d_gene: -; j_gene: TRBJ2-1; CDR3aa: CSAPDDNEQFF; CDR3nt: TGCAGTGCCCCGGACGACAATGAGCAGTTCTTC
abundance: -; v_gene: TRBV9; d_gene: TRBD1; j_gene: TRBJ2-7; CDR3aa: CASSGQGYEQYF; CDR3nt: TGTGCCAGCAGCGGACAGGGATACGAGCAGTACTTC
abundance: -; v_gene: TRBV6-5; d_gene: -; j_gene: TRBJ2-1; CDR3aa: CASGGGYNEQFF; CDR3nt: TGTGCCAGCGGGGGTGGCTACAATGAGCAGTTCTTC
abundance: -; v_gene: TRBV28; d_gene: TRBD1; j_gene: TRBJ1-1; CDR3aa: CASSSYTGAMNTEAFF; CDR3nt: TGTGCCAGCAGTTCCTATACAGGGGCGATGAACACTGAAGCTTTCTTT
abundance: -; v_gene: TRBV2; d_gene: -; j_gene: TRBJ2-7; CDR3aa: CASSTPSQNYEQYF; CDR3nt: TGTGCCAGCAGTACGCCGAGTCAAAACTACGAGCAGTACTTC
abundance: once; v_gene: TRBV11-1; d_gene: -; j_gene: TRBJ2-4; CDR3aa: CASSLNVAKNIQYF; CDR3nt: TGTGCCAGCAGCTTAAACGTAGCCAAAAACATTCAGTACTTC
abundance: once; v_gene: TRBV9; d_gene: -; j_gene: TRBJ1-2; CDR3aa: CASSSTLGGAAYGYTF; CDR3nt: TGTGCCAGCAGCTCAACACTCGGGGGGGCGGCCTATGGCTACACCTTC
abundance: -; v_gene: TRBV14; d_gene: TRBD1; j_gene: TRBJ1-1; CDR3aa: CASSQEGVGTGVFSMNTEAFF; CDR3nt: TGTGCCAGCAGCCAAGAGGGCGTCGGGACAGGGGTTTTTTCAATGAACACTGAAGCTTTCTTT
abundance: -; v_gene: TRBV5-8; d_gene: -; j_gene: TRBJ2-7; CDR3aa: CASSFQNRVYEQYF; CDR3nt: TGTGCCAGCAGCTTCCAGAACAGGGTGTACGAGCAGTACTTC
abundance: -; v_gene: TRBV7-7; d_gene: TRBD1; j_gene: TRBJ2-5; CDR3aa: CASSRGQASGGETQYF; CDR3nt: TGTGCCAGCAGCCGTGGACAGGCATCAGGTGGGGAGACCCAGTACTTC
abundance: -; v_gene: TRBV28; d_gene: -; j_gene: TRBJ2-7; CDR3aa: CASSFEGVSSYEQYF; CDR3nt: TGTGCCAGCAGTTTTGAAGGAGTCAGCTCCTACGAGCAGTACTTC
abundance: -; v_gene: TRBV4-3; d_gene: -; j_gene: TRBJ2-5; CDR3aa: CASSQDPPPLGETQYF; CDR3nt: TGCGCCAGCAGCCAAGATCCCCCGCCTCTGGGGGAGACCCAGTACTTC
abundance: -; v_gene: TRBV7-6; d_gene: TRBD2; j_gene: TRBJ2-7; CDR3aa: CASSLGTSGGGTLYEQYF; CDR3nt: TGTGCCAGCAGCTTAGGGACTAGCGGGGGGGGTACACTTTACGAGCAGTACTTC
abundance: -; v_gene: TRBV30; d_gene: TRBD1; j_gene: TRBJ2-5; CDR3aa: CAWSVGTGFQETQYF; CDR3nt: TGTGCCTGGAGCGTTGGGACAGGGTTCCAAGAGACCCAGTACTTC
abundance: few; v_gene: TRBV6-1; d_gene: TRBD2; j_gene: TRBJ2-4; CDR3aa: CASSEGLAGGNIQYF; CDR3nt: TGTGCCAGCAGTGAAGGACTAGCGGGGGGGAACATTCAGTACTTC
abundance: -; v_gene: TRBV11-1; d_gene: -; j_gene: TRBJ2-7; CDR3aa: CASSLWASYEQYF; CDR3nt: TGTGCCAGCAGCTTATGGGCATCCTACGAGCAGTACTTC